A single sample gave rise to the 16 T cell receptor beta chains below, sequenced in a study of blood T cell repertoires in COVID-19 (dated by TCRdb to the early 2020s). The library was obtained by the immunoSEQ multiplex PCR assay. TCRdb holds this immuneACCESS table with in-frame rearrangements only. Some clones are missing; in checked studies, unresolved V genes explain under half, and the rest has no known cause. For this sample there are roughly 240,000 clones; 83% appear just once. The biggest ten clones account for 3.6% of the sample. Sequencing was performed on PBMCs or T cells enriched from blood (not recorded which). Receptors originate from a woman aged 40 to 55 who had been exposed to COVID-19.

The chain couples TRBV6-5 to TRBJ1-2; TRBD1 matches at 8 bases. The V segment lost 4 bases and the J segment 10 bases; nucleotides outside the gene matches: 8. This CDR3 region has 13 residues. The germline V gene has CDR1 MNHEY and CDR2 SVGAGI. The CDR3 coding sequence is TGTGCCAGCAGTTTGGGGACAGGTCAACTCTACACCTTC. Translated: CASSLGTGQLYTF.

This clone was seen ten or more times. The chain links TRBV11-3 to TRBJ1-6; the match to TRBD1 covers 7 bases. The CDR3 is 14 residues long. Germline lookup yields CDR1 SGHNT and CDR2 YENEEA. The V and J ends lost 3 bases and 9 bases, in that order; junction bases with no gene match: 5. This CDR3 is CASSLGTATSPLHF. CDR3 nucleotides: TGTGCCAGCAGCTTGGGGACAGCAACTTCACCCCTCCACTTT.

The chain links TRBV7-8 to TRBJ2-2; 8 bases agree with TRBD2. The CDR3 consists of 17 residues. Germline V CDR1 and CDR2: SGHVS, FQNEAQ. Trimming at V came to 11 bases and at J to 6 bases, leaving 20 bases not matched to a gene. The CDR3 loop reads CARRFGGRGARSGELFF. The DNA of the CDR3 is TGTGCCCGCCGCTTTGGGGGGCGGGGGGCGCGTTCCGGGGAGCTGTTTTTT.

V is TRBV12-3 or TRBV12-4 and J is TRBJ1-2; TRBD1 matches at 9 bases. The CDR3 has 13 amino acids. The trim removed 6 bases at V and 8 bases at J, leaving 7 bases unmatched. The CDR3 loop is CASSIQGAYGYTF. CDR3 nucleotides: TGTGCCAGCAGCATACAGGGGGCTTACGGCTACACCTTC.

V gene TRBV5-4 combines with J gene TRBJ1-4, with D unclear. The J call may be mistaken, given a closer DNA end match to TRBJ2-2. Looked up from germline, CDR1 is SGHNT and CDR2 is YYREEE (reference sequence). The CDR3 covers 12 residues. CDR3 bases: TGTGCCAGCAGCTCCAAGACCGGGGAGCTGTTTTTT. It specifies CASSSKTGELFF.

The chain has TRBV5-6 and TRBJ1-2; the match to TRBD1 covers 8 bases. This CDR3 spans 15 amino acids. With 0 bases clipped from V and 4 bases from J, the junction kept 5 bases outside the gene matches. CDR1 SGHDT and CDR2 YYEEEE come from the germline V gene. The CDR3 nucleotides are TGTGCCAGCAGCTTGGTTGCAGGGGGCCTCTATGGCTACACCTTC. It encodes CASSLVAGGLYGYTF.

This clone came up once. The chain uses TRBV11-2 and TRBJ1-2, with TRBD1 matching over 9 bases. V lost 5 bases to trimming and J lost 2 bases; unmatched junction nucleotides: 6. The CDR3 has 15 amino acids. Germline V gene data show CDR1 as SGHAT and CDR2 as FQNNGV. This chain's CDR3 is CASSPRTGENYGYTF. The CDR3 DNA reads TGTGCCAGCAGCCCTCGGACAGGGGAAAACTATGGCTACACCTTC.

The chain has TRBV7-2 and TRBJ2-1, with a tentative D call TRBD1 (5 bases). Trimming took off 5 bases at V and 2 bases at J, with 10 bases between the two ends. The CDR3 length is 14 residues. Germline V gene sequence: CDR1 SGHTA, CDR2 FQGNSA. The CDR3 here is CASSPTGTYNEQFF. The CDR3 nucleotides read TGTGCCAGCAGCCCAACAGGAACCTACAATGAGCAGTTCTTC. Combining the CDR3 with reference TRBV7-2 and TRBJ2-1 gives the whole variable domain GAGVSQSPSNKVTEKGKDVELRCDPISGHTALYWYRQSLGQGLEFLIYFQGNSAPDKSGLPSDRFSAERTGGSVSTLTIQRTQQEDSAVYLCASSPTGTYNEQFFGPGTRLTVL.

The chain employs TRBV10-3 and TRBJ2-3, with D maybe TRBD2 (6 bases). V dropped 3 bases and J dropped 6 bases, with 10 bases sitting between them. Germline V CDR1 and CDR2: ENHRY, SYGVKD. The CDR3 is 13 residues long. CDR3: CAISDLAGDTQYF. In nucleotides, the CDR3 is TGTGCCATCAGTGACCTCGCGGGGGATACGCAGTATTTT.

This clone appeared a single time. V is TRBV2 and J is TRBJ2-2; 9 bases line up with TRBD1. The CDR3 runs 15 residues. Germline V gives CDR1 SNHLY, CDR2 FYNNEI. The J segment lost 0 bases and the V segment lost 6 bases, leaving 2 bases of the junction unmatched. The CDR3 region has the DNA TGTGCCAGCAGCGACAGGGGGACGAACACCGGGGAGCTGTTTTTT. The encoded protein is CASSDRGTNTGELFF.

This chain connects TRBV29-1 to TRBJ2-3; 7 bases line up with TRBD2. The germline V gene has CDR1 SQVTM and CDR2 ANQGSEA. J lost 0 bases, V lost 4 bases, and 4 bases had no gene match. The CDR3 loop spans 14 amino acids. CDR3 DNA: TGCAGCGTTGCGGGGCGGGGGAGCACAGATACGCAGTATTTT. Amino acids: CSVAGRGSTDTQYF.

Here the CDR3 DNA reads TGTGCCAGTAACCCTACCAGGGCCAGTGGGGATGGCTACACCTTC. Translated: CASNPTRASGDGYTF. The chain uses TRBV19 and TRBJ1-2, with a possible D match to TRBD1 (5 bases). CDR3 length equals 15 residues. Per germline, CDR1 LNHDA and CDR2 SQIVND (reference sequence). The ends were cut back, 7 bases at V and 6 bases at J, with 21 bases in the middle.

V is TRBV6-1 and J is TRBJ2-2; TRBD2 is a possible D gene (5 bases). This CDR3 has 14 amino acids. Per germline, CDR1 MNHNS and CDR2 SASEGT. V lost 2 bases and J lost 6, with 10 bases in between. CDR3 nucleotide sequence: TGTGCCAGCAGTGAAACGGGGATAGCCGGGGAGCTGTTTTTT. This sequence encodes CASSETGIAGELFF.

A single count supports this clone. This rearrangement joins TRBV3-1 (or the pseudogene TRBV3-2) to TRBJ1-3; no clear D gene. CDR1 and CDR2 from the germline V gene are LGHDT and YNNKEL (reference sequence). Trimming took 7 bases from V and 4 from J, leaving 11 bases between them. CDR3 length: 13 residues. CDR3 region: CASKFGRGNTIYF. The CDR3 nucleotides are TGTGCCAGCAAATTTGGGAGGGGAAACACCATATATTTT.

The rearrangement uses TRBV7-3 and TRBJ1-1, with unresolved D. The CDR3 consists of 13 residues. The germline CDR1 and CDR2 sequences are SGHTA and FQGTGA. Deletions cut 5 bases from V and 2 bases from J, with 9 bases between. The CDR3 region has the DNA TGTGCCAGCAGCCGCGTCCACAACACTGAAGCTTTCTTT. Its protein is CASSRVHNTEAFF.

In DNA form, the CDR3 reads TGTGCCAGCAGTCGGAGGGATTTCTACGAGCAGTACTTC. This codes for CASSRRDFYEQYF. This chain joins TRBV27 and TRBJ2-7; tentative D call: TRBD2 (6 bases). Trimming removed 5 bases from V and 3 bases from J, with 11 bases in between. The germline CDR1 and CDR2 sequences are MNHEY and SMNVEV (reference sequence). The CDR3 is 13 amino acids.